The 25 T cell receptor beta chains in this list originate from one sample, sequenced in a study of vaccination and CD4 T cells after COVID-19 (dated by TCRdb to between 2021 and 2023). Their antigen targets remain unknown. The treatment or condition label for this specimen denotes: approximately nine-day PBMC culture with coronavirus spike peptide pools or control peptides (ViraFEST assay). The library was obtained by PCR. Sequenced using an Illumina iSeq 100. At the Johns Hopkins FTIC core, DNA from the cultured CD4+ T cells underwent TCR sequencing with the Oncomine TCR Beta short-read assay. TCRdb reworked the public reads: Q25 trimming with fastp, MiXCR clone assembly, productive beta chains retained. Every entry covers one CDR3 protein and lists the most common genes and DNA from its rows. Present in this sample are roughly 17,000 distinct CDR3 sequences, less than 60% of which were seen just once. The ten biggest clones cover approximately 8.4% of the sample.

The sequenced sample consisted of CD4+ T cells from blood, cultured in vitro. The source of these receptors is a human donor who had recovered from COVID-19.

This chain joins TRBV7-8 and TRBJ1-1, with 7 bases matching TRBD1. V gave up 4 bases and J gave up 0 bases; unmatched junction bases: 11. The length of the CDR3 is 17 residues. Looked up from germline, CDR1 is SGHVS and CDR2 is FQNEAQ. CDR3 residues: CASSSAPGQRVNTEAFF. DNA for the CDR3: TGTGCCAGCAGCTCTGCTCCGGGACAGAGGGTGAACACTGAAGCTTTCTTT.

This clonotype occurred once. This chain connects TRBV5-1 to TRBJ1-2, with D unresolved. The CDR3 runs to 12 residues. Trimming took off 1 base at V and 7 bases at J, with 8 bases between the two ends. Germline lookup yields CDR1 SGHRS and CDR2 YFSETQ. The CDR3, as DNA: TGCGCCAGCAGCTTGATTGGATTTGGCTACACCTTC. Encoded protein: CASSLIGFGYTF.

The V and J genes are TRBV19 and TRBJ2-7, with D possibly matching TRBD2 (6 bases). Trimming shortened V by 3 bases and J by 5 bases, and 14 bases separated the two germline ends. This CDR3 is 14 amino acids long. CDR1 LNHDA and CDR2 SQIVND come from the germline V gene (reference sequence). The CDR3 loop reads CASSIGPPGDEQYF. In nucleotides, the CDR3 is TGTGCCAGTAGTATTGGGCCCCCGGGGGACGAGCAGTACTTC. The complete variable domain, with remaining parts taken from reference TRBV19 and TRBJ2-7, reads DGGITQSPKYLFRKEGQNVTLSCEQNLNHDAMYWYRQDPGQGLRLIYYSQIVNDFQKGDIAEGYSVSREKKESFPLTVTSAQKNPTAFYLCASSIGPPGDEQYFGPGTRLTVT.

The genes are TRBV27 and TRBJ2-7; 7 bases agree with TRBD1. CDR3 length equals 13 residues. J lost 5 bases, V lost 4 bases, and 5 bases had no gene match. From germline, CDR1 is MNHEY and CDR2 SMNVEV (reference sequence). The CDR3 nucleotides read TGTGCCAGCAGTTCGTTGACAGGGAACGAGCAGTACTTC. This codes for CASSSLTGNEQYF.

This sequence joins TRBV12-3 or TRBV12-4 and TRBJ1-5; D is perhaps TRBD1 (5 bases). The CDR3 sequence is 13 residues long. V was cut by 3 bases and J by 7 bases, with 10 bases left in between. The CDR3 DNA sequence: TGTGCCAGCAGTTTTACCAGGGACCAGCCCCAGCATTTT. Its protein is CASSFTRDQPQHF.

The chain has TRBV6-1 and TRBJ1-6; possible D gene TRBD1, 5 bases. V lost 4 bases and J 8 bases, leaving 21 bases between the germline ends. CDR3 length: 17 amino acids. CDR1 and CDR2 from the germline V gene are MNHNS and SASEGT. CDR3 in amino acids: CASSVGLPGRKDSPLHF. CDR3 DNA sequence: TGTGCCAGCAGTGTAGGATTACCGGGACGGAAGGATTCACCCCTCCACTTT.

The sample holds one count of this clonotype. The rearrangement links TRBV5-1 to TRBJ2-5; 10 positions match TRBD2. Germline V CDR1 and CDR2: SGHRS, YFSETQ. Unmatched junction bases numbered 6, after V lost 0 bases and J lost 1 base. There are 17 residues in the CDR3. CDR3 in amino acids: CASSLGIAGGTQETQYF. CDR3 DNA sequence: TGCGCCAGCAGCTTGGGGATAGCGGGAGGTACCCAAGAGACCCAGTACTTC. Full variable domain (outside the CDR3, taken from reference TRBV5-1 and TRBJ2-5): KAGVTQTPRYLIKTRGQQVTLSCSPISGHRSVSWYQQTPGQGLQFLFEYFSETQRNKGNFPGRFSGRQFSNSRSEMNVSTLELGDSALYLCASSLGIAGGTQETQYFGPGTRLLVL.

The genes are TRBV6-2 or TRBV6-3 and TRBJ2-2; TRBD1 aligns across 8 bases. Trimming cost V 6 bases and J 4 bases; bases outside gene matches: 10. The CDR3 is made up of 16 amino acids. CDR1 and CDR2 (germline): MNHEY, SVGEGT. The CDR3 sequence is CASSLMTGVGTGELFF. Here the CDR3 DNA reads TGTGCCAGCAGCCTAATGACAGGGGTCGGCACCGGGGAGCTGTTTTTT.

V is TRBV5-1 and J is TRBJ1-2; 9 bases are a match to TRBD1. The CDR3 covers 14 residues. Germline CDR1 and CDR2: SGHRS and YFSETQ. V lost 8 bases, J lost 5 bases, and 10 bases stayed unmatched. CDR3 nucleotide sequence: TGCGCCAGTACACCGGGACAGGGAATATATGGCTACACCTTC. It codes for CASTPGQGIYGYTF. The full variable domain, rest sourced from reference TRBV5-1 and TRBJ1-2, is KAGVTQTPRYLIKTRGQQVTLSCSPISGHRSVSWYQQTPGQGLQFLFEYFSETQRNKGNFPGRFSGRQFSNSRSEMNVSTLELGDSALYLCASTPGQGIYGYTFGSGTRLTVV.

This chain uses TRBV29-1 with TRBJ2-1; 11 bases fit TRBD2. CDR1 and CDR2 from the germline V gene are SQVTM and ANQGSEA. J lost 7 bases, V lost 7 bases, and 12 bases had no gene match. The CDR3 loop spans 15 amino acids. CDR3 residues: CSASLAGGPVNEQFF. In nucleotides, the CDR3 is TGCAGCGCCTCATTAGCGGGAGGGCCCGTGAATGAGCAGTTCTTC.

The rearrangement uses TRBV10-3 and TRBJ1-5; D uncertain. Germline V gene lookup returns CDR1 ENHRY and CDR2 SYGVKD. There are 15 residues in the CDR3. V shed 8 bases and J shed 0 bases, with 14 bases lying between them. The CDR3 coding sequence is TGTGCCATCTCTCAGGAGCGTTATAGCAATCAGCCCCAGCATTTT. As protein: CAISQERYSNQPQHF.

The gene calls are TRBV6-1 and TRBJ2-7; D is unresolved. Germline loops: CDR1 MNHNS, CDR2 SASEGT. The V and J ends lost 0 bases and 2 bases respectively, with 14 bases between them. CDR3 length: 16 amino acids. CDR3 region: CASSEASTTTTYEQYF. CDR3 DNA sequence: TGTGCCAGCAGTGAAGCATCGACGACCACCACCTACGAGCAGTACTTC.

The chain joins TRBV6-2 or TRBV6-3 to TRBJ2-4; D unclear. The germline V gene has CDR1 MNHEY and CDR2 SVGEGT. Trimming removed 0 bases from V and 5 bases from J, with 14 bases in between. There are 16 residues in the CDR3. DNA for the CDR3: TGTGCCAGCAGTTACTCGAGCTCAGCCCACGAAAACATTCAGTACTTC. As protein: CASSYSSSAHENIQYF.

V usage is TRBV5-5 and J usage is TRBJ1-1, with 8 bases matching TRBD1. V shed 3 bases and J 6 bases; nucleotides not matched to a gene: 7. This CDR3 region has 14 residues. Per the germline V gene, CDR1 is SGHKS and CDR2 is YYEKEE (reference sequence). CDR3 amino acids: CASSWTGQASEAFF. CDR3 nucleotide sequence: TGTGCCAGCAGCTGGACGGGACAGGCCTCTGAAGCTTTCTTT.

This clonotype was recorded a few times. The genes are TRBV7-2 and TRBJ2-6; D ambiguous. In germline, CDR1 is SGHTA, CDR2 FQGNSA. CDR3 size: 18 residues. The V end was cut by 4 bases, the J end by 0 bases, with 16 bases between. The DNA for the CDR3 is TGTGCCAGCAGCTCGCGGCCAACCCTACCCTCTGGGGCCAACGTCCTGACTTTC. Protein: CASSSRPTLPSGANVLTF.

The rearrangement joins TRBV5-4 to TRBJ1-1; perhaps TRBD1 as D (5 bases). V lost 0 bases to trimming and J lost 8 bases, with 8 bases between them. This CDR3 contains 12 residues. The germline V gene has CDR1 SGHNT and CDR2 YYREEE (reference sequence). The CDR3 DNA reads as TGTGCCAGCAGCTTGGGCAGGGAGGAAGCTTTCTTT. Translated: CASSLGREEAFF.

The chain combines TRBV7-8 with TRBJ1-3, with TRBD1 matching 9 bases. The CDR3 length is 16 residues. Germline-derived CDR1 and CDR2 are SGHVS and FQNEAQ. Trimming cost V 5 bases and J 3 bases; bases outside gene matches: 8. CDR3 DNA sequence: TGTGCCAGCAGCCCGGGGGACAGGGCCTATGGAAACACCATATATTTT. Its protein is CASSPGDRAYGNTIYF.

In this sample, this clonotype turned up once. V gene TRBV15 combines with J gene TRBJ1-1; TRBD1 is a possible D gene (5 bases). V was cut by 0 bases and J by 6 bases, with 14 bases left in between. The germline V gene encodes CDR1 LNHNV and CDR2 YYDKDF (reference sequence). This CDR3 is 15 amino acids long. CDR3 in amino acids: CATSRDWGVSAEAFF. The CDR3 DNA reads TGTGCCACCAGCAGAGATTGGGGGGTTTCTGCTGAAGCTTTCTTT.

This rearrangement joins TRBV5-1 to TRBJ1-3; unclear D gene. The CDR3 is 15 residues long. Germline V gene sequence: CDR1 SGHRS, CDR2 YFSETQ. V gave up 0 bases and J gave up 0 bases, with 7 bases separating them. This chain's CDR3 is CASSLDSGSGNTIYF. CDR3 in DNA: TGCGCCAGCAGCTTGGATAGCGGCTCTGGAAACACCATATATTTT.

The V and J genes are TRBV6-1 and TRBJ1-2; 9 bases align to TRBD1. The CDR3 covers 14 residues. Germline V gene sequence: CDR1 MNHNS, CDR2 SASEGT. The junction had 2 bases not matched to a gene; V was cut back by 4 bases and J by 2 bases. The CDR3 sequence is CASSVTGGNYGYTF. The CDR3 DNA sequence: TGTGCCAGCAGTGTCACAGGGGGCAACTATGGCTACACCTTC.

The chain uses TRBV28 and TRBJ1-5; 11 bases match TRBD1. CDR1 is MDHEN, CDR2 SYDVKM, per germline. V was pared by 5 bases and J by 4 bases, with 4 bases of the junction left unmatched. CDR3 length equals 15 residues. CDR3 in DNA: TGTGCCAGCAGTGTCGGACAGGGGGCGAATCAGCCCCAGCATTTT. Translating gives CASSVGQGANQPQHF.

The chain is built from TRBV4-2 and TRBJ2-2, with D perhaps TRBD2 (5 bases). The CDR3 spans 17 residues. Trimming left V 0 bases short and J 1 base short, with 12 bases between. CDR1 is LGHNA and CDR2 is YNFKEQ in the germline V gene. The CDR3 loop reads CASSQDMRVLNTGELFF. The CDR3 DNA reads as TGTGCCAGCAGCCAAGATATGCGGGTCCTGAACACCGGGGAGCTGTTTTTT.

The rearrangement links TRBV19 to TRBJ2-5; 11 nucleotides line up with TRBD2. Germline V lookup: CDR1 LNHDA, CDR2 SQIVND (reference sequence). V lost 4 bases, J lost 5 bases, and 15 bases stayed unmatched. This CDR3 is 18 amino acids long. CDR3 protein: CASSNLIAGGPSGETQYF. CDR3 nucleotide sequence: TGTGCCAGTAGTAACTTGATAGCGGGAGGGCCCTCGGGGGAGACCCAGTACTTC.

This clonotype turned up a few times. V gene TRBV6-1 combines with J gene TRBJ1-2; no clear D gene. In germline, CDR1 is MNHNS, CDR2 SASEGT. The CDR3 is 13 amino acids. V was cut by 5 bases and J by 8 bases, with 15 bases left in between. CDR3 in amino acids: CASSKTGPYGYTF. CDR3 DNA: TGTGCCAGCAGTAAAACCGGACCGTACGGCTACACCTTC.

V gene TRBV12-3 or TRBV12-4 combines with J gene TRBJ2-1, with 15 nucleotides matching TRBD2. The CDR3 spans 17 residues. V lost 5 bases, J lost 7 bases, and 9 bases stayed unmatched. The CDR3 DNA reads as TGTGCCAGCAGTGGGGGGACTAGCGGGAGGAGTAGGAATGAGCAGTTCTTC. Translating gives CASSGGTSGRSRNEQFF.